This entry lists 27 T cell receptor beta chains sequenced from one sample in a study of T cell clonality in common variable immunodeficiency. Data came from immunoSEQ multiplex PCR; TCRdb stores just in-frame clones and leaves some out. The sample has some 42,000 clones, none seen only once. The sample taken for sequencing was peripheral blood mononuclear cells. Source of these receptors: a person aged 18 to 75 in good health.

The DNA read from the CDR3 is TGCAGTGCTAGCCCAAGGGGCCCAAAGGGCAATCAGCCC. Encoded protein: CSASPRGPKGNQP. The whole CDR3 region reads CSASPRGPKGNQPQHF. The chain is built from TRBV20-1 and TRBJ1-5; possible D gene TRBD1, 5 bases. The read halts 3 residues ahead of the CDR3 end, with the missing end drawn from the germline J gene. The CDR3 runs 16 residues. Trimming left V 3 bases short and J 2 bases short, with 17 bases between. The germline gives CDR1 DFQATT, CDR2 SNEGSKA (reference sequence).

In its sample, this clone was seen many times. The read ends 3 residues before the CDR3 terminus; that terminus is restored from the germline J gene. V is TRBV28 and J is TRBJ2-7; D not resolved. The CDR3 covers 11 residues. The V end was cut by 8 bases, the J end by 3 bases, with 8 bases between. Germline CDR1 and CDR2: MDHEN and SYDVKM. The covered CDR3 bases are TGTGCCAGCGCGCACCTCTACGAG. Amino acids: CASAHLYE. The CDR3 as a whole reads CASAHLYEQYF.

The table lists this clone with many counts. The read halts 3 residues ahead of the CDR3 end, with the missing end drawn from the germline J gene. The chain employs TRBV20-1 and TRBJ2-3; 11 bases align to TRBD2. CDR1 is DFQATT, CDR2 SNEGSKA, per germline (reference sequence). The CDR3 consists of 15 residues. J gave up 4 bases and V 6 bases, and 9 bases lay outside the gene matches. The covered CDR3 bases are TGCAGTGCCCAATCGCTAGCGGGAGGAGCAGATACG. This codes for CSAQSLAGGADT. The full CDR3 sequence reads CSAQSLAGGADTQYF.

This clone was picked up many times. The sequence runs out 3 residues before the end of the CDR3; the remainder is reconstructed from the germline J gene. The rearrangement links TRBV19 to TRBJ2-1; the match to TRBD1 covers 7 bases. Looked up from germline, CDR1 is LNHDA and CDR2 is SQIVND (reference sequence). The J segment lost 7 bases and the V segment lost 2 bases, leaving 14 bases of the junction unmatched. CDR3 length: 17 residues. This chain's CDR3 is CASSISGNRGRRNEQFF. Incomplete CDR3 DNA: TGTGCCAGTAGTATATCGGGTAACAGGGGCCGTCGGAATGAG.

This clone has at least ten counts. The read finishes 3 residues shy of the CDR3 end, and the germline J gene is used to complete it. V usage is TRBV7-9 and J usage is TRBJ2-7, with D unresolved. Germline CDR1 reads SEHNR; CDR2 reads FQNEAQ (reference sequence). Trimming stripped 8 bases from V and 2 bases from J, with 16 bases between. The CDR3 extends over 14 amino acids. CDR3 DNA, as far as it was read: TGTGCCAGCCAACCATCCACAACCGCCTACGAG. It translates to CASQPSTTAYE. The full CDR3 protein is CASQPSTTAYEQYF.

This clone was counted many times. The CDR3 end is not reached by the read, which stops 3 residues before it; the germline J gene fills it in. V is TRBV20-1 and J is TRBJ2-7; 8 nucleotides align to TRBD2. Germline V gene data show CDR1 as DFQATT and CDR2 as SNEGSKA (reference sequence). J gave up 2 bases and V 3 bases, and 15 bases lay outside the gene matches. The CDR3 runs to 17 residues. The covered CDR3 bases are TGCAGTGCTAGGCCCGGACGGGGGGGGGCCCCCCCCTACGAG. Translation: CSARPGRGGAPPYE. The whole CDR3 protein is CSARPGRGGAPPYEQYF.

This clone has ten or more counts. The observed sequence ends 3 residues before the CDR3 terminus, with the missing tail filled in from the germline J gene. The chain uses TRBV4-2 and TRBJ2-3; D is uncertain. Trimming shortened V by 1 base and J by 4 bases, and 15 bases separated the two germline ends. Germline V gene sequence: CDR1 LGHNA, CDR2 YNFKEQ. The CDR3 runs 16 residues. Partial CDR3 DNA: TGTGCCAGCAGCCAAGTAAAGCTAGAGTCCCCAGATACG. This encodes CASSQVKLESPDT. In full, the CDR3 is CASSQVKLESPDTQYF.

Regarding this clone: Sequencing ends 3 residues short of the CDR3 end; the germline J gene provides the rest. V and J are TRBV2 and TRBJ2-7, with TRBD1 matching over 7 bases. V lost 5 bases and J lost 1; bases outside the gene matches: 2. CDR3 length: 13 residues. Germline assignment: CDR1 SNHLY and CDR2 FYNNEI. The CDR3 protein is CASSLQGSYEQYF. Incomplete CDR3 DNA: TGTGCCAGCAGTTTACAGGGGTCCTACGAG. The variable domain in full, with the rest retrieved from reference TRBV2 and TRBJ2-7, is EPEVTQTPSHQVTQMGQEVILRCVPISNHLYFYWYRQILGQKVEFLVSFYNNEISEKSEIFDDQFSVERPDGSNFTLKIRSTKLEDSAMYFCASSLQGSYEQYFGPGTRLTVT.

Ten or more counts support this clone. The read terminates 3 residues before the CDR3 end, so the remaining end is supplied by the germline J gene. The genes are TRBV5-1 and TRBJ2-3; perhaps TRBD1 as D (5 bases). The germline gives CDR1 SGHRS, CDR2 YFSETQ. The CDR3 extends over 13 amino acids. With 5 bases removed from V and 4 bases from J, the gap between germline ends came to 11 bases. Partial CDR3 DNA: TGCGCCAGCAGTTTTGCCAGGGCAGATACG. Protein product: CASSFARADT. The whole CDR3 protein reads CASSFARADTQYF.

In its sample, this clone was seen many times. The read terminates 3 residues ahead of where the CDR3 ends, so the germline J gene completes it. The chain combines TRBV13 with TRBJ2-7; 7 bases are shared with TRBD1. J gave up 1 base and V 4 bases, and 7 bases lay outside the gene matches. CDR1 is PRHDT, CDR2 FYEKMQ, per germline (reference sequence). The CDR3 is 15 amino acids. Incomplete CDR3 DNA: TGTGCCAGCAGCTACAGGGGCATGGGGTCCTACGAG. Amino acid sequence: CASSYRGMGSYE. In full, the CDR3 is CASSYRGMGSYEQYF. The whole variable domain, remainder taken from reference TRBV13 and TRBJ2-7, is AAGVIQSPRHLIKEKRETATLKCYPIPRHDTVYWYQQGPGQDPQFLISFYEKMQSDKGSIPDRFSAQQFSDYHSELNMSSLELGDSALYFCASSYRGMGSYEQYFGPGTRLTVT.

Ten or more counts support this clone. The CDR3 end lies 3 residues beyond the end of the read and is filled in from the germline J gene. The rearrangement links TRBV6-1 to TRBJ2-5; 7 bases are shared with TRBD2. J was trimmed by 1 base and V by 1 base; bases with no gene match: 6. Germline lookup yields CDR1 MNHNS and CDR2 SASEGT. The CDR3 contains 16 residues. The CDR3 bases that were read are TGTGCCAGCAGTGAAGGGTTAGCGGGCTCCCAAGAGACC. This codes for CASSEGLAGSQET. The CDR3 in full is CASSEGLAGSQETQYF.

This clone was recorded at least ten times. The sequence runs out 3 residues before the end of the CDR3; the remainder is reconstructed from the germline J gene. The V call is TRBV7-8, the J call TRBJ2-2; 9 bases fit TRBD1. Per germline, CDR1 SGHVS and CDR2 FQNEAQ. The CDR3 sequence is 15 residues long. J lost 4 bases, V lost 1 base, and 1 base had no gene match. CDR3 protein: CASSLGDRVTGELFF. The DNA read from the CDR3 is TGTGCCAGCAGCTTAGGGGACAGGGTCACCGGGGAG.

This clone has a count of ten or more. CDR3 DNA (partial): TGTGCCAGCAGCTTAATCAAGGGGACCGGGGAG. Its translation: CASSLIKGTGE. The whole CDR3 reads CASSLIKGTGELFF. The chain combines TRBV11-2 with TRBJ2-2, with a weak D call TRBD1 (5 bases). The read falls 3 residues short of the CDR3 end, and the missing part is taken from the germline J gene. CDR3 length: 14 amino acids. Germline CDR1 is SGHAT and CDR2 is FQNNGV. V was shortened by 2 bases and J by 5 bases, with 9 bases between the two germline ends. The full variable domain, rest sourced from reference TRBV11-2 and TRBJ2-2, is EAGVAQSPRYKIIEKRQSVAFWCNPISGHATLYWYQQILGQGPKLLIQFQNNGVVDDSQLPKDRFSAERLKGVDSTLKIQPAKLEDSAVYLCASSLIKGTGELFFGEGSRLTVL.

Many counts were recorded for this clone. The read ends 3 residues before the CDR3 terminus; that terminus is restored from the germline J gene. The rearrangement joins TRBV20-1 to TRBJ2-1; possible D gene TRBD2, 6 bases. Germline V gene data show CDR1 as DFQATT and CDR2 as SNEGSKA (reference sequence). The ends were cut back, 0 bases at V and 4 bases at J, with 13 bases in the middle. CDR3 length: 15 amino acids. CDR3 protein: CSARDSLASYNEQFF. Incomplete CDR3 DNA: TGCAGTGCTAGAGATTCGCTAGCGTCTTACAATGAG.

The table lists this clone with many counts. The observed sequence ends 3 residues before the CDR3 terminus, with the missing tail filled in from the germline J gene. The chain recombines TRBV5-6 with TRBJ2-1; TRBD2 matches at 9 bases. The trim removed 4 bases at V and 8 bases at J, leaving 10 bases unmatched. CDR3 length: 15 residues. From germline, CDR1 is SGHDT and CDR2 YYEEEE. The CDR3 is CASSNGGLALDEQFF. CDR3 bases read: TGTGCCAGCAGCAACGGAGGACTAGCGCTCGATGAG.

Ten or more counts support this clone. The read finishes 3 residues shy of the CDR3 end, and the germline J gene is used to complete it. The chain recombines TRBV5-1 with TRBJ2-1; 8 bases match TRBD2. The CDR3 extends over 16 amino acids. The V gene's germline CDR1 is SGHRS and CDR2 YFSETQ. V was clipped by 0 bases and J by 2 bases; unmatched bases: 4. The CDR3 protein is CASSLARGGAYNEQFF. The DNA read from the CDR3 is TGCGCCAGCAGCTTGGCCCGGGGGGGCGCCTACAATGAG.

Details on this clone: The read terminates 3 residues ahead of where the CDR3 ends, so the germline J gene completes it. The chain recombines TRBV2 with TRBJ1-3; D perhaps matches TRBD1 (5 bases). Germline-derived CDR1 and CDR2 are SNHLY and FYNNEI. The CDR3 covers 14 residues. The ends were cut back, 8 bases at V and 2 bases at J, with 13 bases in the middle. CDR3 DNA, as far as it was read: TGTGCCAGCCGAGGGGCCCCGACTGGAAACACC. The encoded protein is CASRGAPTGNT. The whole CDR3 reads CASRGAPTGNTIYF.

This clone was counted many times. The CDR3 is CASSEVQGNTGELFF. CDR3 bases read: TGTGCCAGCAGCGAAGTTCAGGGAAACACCGGGGAG. The rearrangement links TRBV7-3 to TRBJ2-2; TRBD1 is a possible D gene (5 bases). The CDR3 extends 3 residues past the end of the read, so its final part is completed from the germline J gene. Germline loops: CDR1 SGHTA, CDR2 FQGTGA. This CDR3 has 15 amino acids. The V end lost 5 bases, the J end lost 2 bases, and 12 bases lay between the germline ends.

This clone was seen many times. Read sequence stops 3 residues before the CDR3 end, and the germline J gene provides the missing end. The V gene is TRBV5-1, the J gene TRBJ2-5; D uncertain. The CDR3 is 15 amino acids. V was shortened by 0 bases and J by 2 bases, with 11 bases between the two germline ends. CDR1 is SGHRS, CDR2 YFSETQ, per germline. CDR3 DNA, as far as it was read: TGCGCCAGCAGCTTGGTGTCTACTCAACAAGAGACC. Translated, it gives CASSLVSTQQET. The full CDR3 reads CASSLVSTQQETQYF. Supplemented by reference TRBV5-1 and TRBJ2-5, the full variable domain reads KAGVTQTPRYLIKTRGQQVTLSCSPISGHRSVSWYQQTPGQGLQFLFEYFSETQRNKGNFPGRFSGRQFSNSRSEMNVSTLELGDSALYLCASSLVSTQQETQYFGPGTRLLVL.

This clone was seen repeatedly, ten times or more. The read ends 3 residues early relative to the CDR3; the germline J gene fills the gap. V and J are TRBV18 and TRBJ2-1; possibly TRBD2 for D (6 bases). Trimming stripped 1 base from V and 3 bases from J, with 19 bases between. Germline V gene lookup returns CDR1 KGHSH and CDR2 LQKENI. This CDR3 is 18 amino acids long. CDR3 sequence: CASSPRFLASANYNEQFF. Incomplete CDR3 DNA: TGTGCCAGCTCACCACGTTTTTTGGCTAGCGCAAACTACAATGAG.

In this sample, this clone turned up many times. The CDR3 end falls 3 residues outside the read, so it is completed with the germline J gene. The genes are TRBV10-3 and TRBJ1-6; D remains unclear. CDR3 length: 17 amino acids. Trimming shortened V by 2 bases and J by 9 bases, and 20 bases separated the two germline ends. The germline CDR1 and CDR2 sequences are ENHRY and SYGVKD. Partial CDR3 DNA: TGTGCCATCAGTGAGCGACTTTCCGGCTCCTCCGGTTCACCC. This sequence encodes CAISERLSGSSGSP. The CDR3 in full is CAISERLSGSSGSPLHF.

Ten or more counts support this clone. Read sequence stops 3 residues before the CDR3 end, and the germline J gene provides the missing end. This sequence joins TRBV11-2 and TRBJ2-5; D is ambiguous. Germline V gene sequence: CDR1 SGHAT, CDR2 FQNNGV. V was trimmed by 0 bases and J by 3 bases, leaving 8 bases between them. The CDR3 extends over 14 amino acids. The sequenced part of the CDR3 DNA is TGTGCCAGCAGCTTAGATGTACAAGAAGAGACC. Translation gives CASSLDVQEET. The CDR3 reads in full as CASSLDVQEETQYF.

This clone was seen ten or more times. The read ends 3 residues shy of where the CDR3 ends; the end is completed using the germline J gene. The rearrangement links TRBV20-1 to TRBJ1-2; 8 bases align to TRBD1. Per germline, CDR1 DFQATT and CDR2 SNEGSKA (reference sequence). The CDR3 loop spans 14 amino acids. The V gene end was trimmed by 2 bases and the J gene end by 3 bases; junction bases not matched to a gene: 5. The CDR3 here is CSARTNRGDYGYTF. CDR3 bases read: TGCAGTGCTAGAACGAACAGGGGGGACTATGGC.

This clone has ten or more counts. From the germline J gene comes the end of the CDR3, since the read stops 3 residues before it. The chain employs TRBV20-1 and TRBJ2-7; TRBD1 aligns across 7 bases. The CDR3 runs 15 residues. Looked up from germline, CDR1 is DFQATT and CDR2 is SNEGSKA (reference sequence). The V segment lost 0 bases and the J segment 0 bases; nucleotides outside the gene matches: 5. CDR3 protein: CSARDGAGGSYEQYF. CDR3 bases read: TGCAGTGCTAGAGATGGCGCAGGGGGCTCCTACGAG.

This clone was seen many times. The read ends 3 residues early relative to the CDR3; the germline J gene fills the gap. This chain joins TRBV28 and TRBJ1-2; 7 nucleotides line up with TRBD1. CDR1 is MDHEN, CDR2 SYDVKM, per germline. This CDR3 contains 15 residues. V was pared by 7 bases and J by 0 bases, with 8 bases of the junction left unmatched. The chain's CDR3 is CASIQGNRANYGYTF. The CDR3 bases that were read are TGTGCCAGCATACAGGGGAACCGAGCTAACTATGGC.

This clone was found many times. The read ends 3 residues shy of where the CDR3 ends; the end is completed using the germline J gene. The chain is built from TRBV7-8 and TRBJ1-6; D is unclear. This CDR3 is built from 17 residues. V shed 2 bases and J shed 3 bases, with 14 bases lying between them. Germline lookup yields CDR1 SGHVS and CDR2 FQNEAQ. CDR3 DNA (partial): TGTGCCAGCAGCTTAAGGTCCTCCTCCCACTATAATTCACCC. Protein product: CASSLRSSSHYNSP. The entire CDR3 sequence reads CASSLRSSSHYNSPLHF.

There are many counts of this clone. The CDR3 end is not reached by the read, which stops 3 residues before it; the germline J gene fills it in. The V call is TRBV30, the J call TRBJ2-1; the match to TRBD2 covers 8 bases. CDR1 and CDR2 from the germline V gene are GTSNPN and SVGIG (reference sequence). After removal of 1 base from V and 6 bases from J, the junction contained 8 bases not matched to a gene. The length of the CDR3 is 15 residues. The CDR3 bases that were read are TGTGCCTGGAGTGCAGGAGCGGGAGAACCCAATGAG. Translating gives CAWSAGAGEPNE. The complete CDR3 protein is CAWSAGAGEPNEQFF.